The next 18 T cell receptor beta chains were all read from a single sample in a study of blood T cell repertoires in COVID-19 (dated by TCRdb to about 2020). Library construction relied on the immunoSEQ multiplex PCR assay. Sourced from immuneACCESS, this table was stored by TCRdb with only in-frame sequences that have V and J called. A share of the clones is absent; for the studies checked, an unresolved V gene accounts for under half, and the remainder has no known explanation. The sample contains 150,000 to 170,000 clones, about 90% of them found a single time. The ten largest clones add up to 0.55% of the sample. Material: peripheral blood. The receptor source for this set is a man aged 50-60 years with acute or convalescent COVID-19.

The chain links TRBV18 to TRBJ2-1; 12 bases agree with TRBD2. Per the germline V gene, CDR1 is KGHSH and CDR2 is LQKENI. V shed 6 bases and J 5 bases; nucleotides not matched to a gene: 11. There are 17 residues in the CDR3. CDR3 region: CASSWTSGTTGNNEQFF. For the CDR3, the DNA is TGTGCCAGCTCCTGGACTAGCGGGACAACCGGGAACAATGAGCAGTTCTTC.

This chain's CDR3 is CASSPRQAHYEQYF. DNA for the CDR3: TGTGCCAGTAGTCCCCGGCAGGCTCACTACGAGCAGTACTTC. The rearrangement links TRBV19 to TRBJ2-7; the D is unclear. V was clipped by 5 bases and J by 3 bases, with 14 bases between them. Germline CDR1 LNHDA, CDR2 SQIVND (reference sequence). The CDR3 consists of 14 residues.

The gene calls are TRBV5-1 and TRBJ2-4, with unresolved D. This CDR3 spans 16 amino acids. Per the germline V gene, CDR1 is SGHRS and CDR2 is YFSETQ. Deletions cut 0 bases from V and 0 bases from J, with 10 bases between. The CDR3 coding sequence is TGCGCCAGCAGCTTGGATTGGCCTTCAGCCAAAAACATTCAGTACTTC. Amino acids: CASSLDWPSAKNIQYF.

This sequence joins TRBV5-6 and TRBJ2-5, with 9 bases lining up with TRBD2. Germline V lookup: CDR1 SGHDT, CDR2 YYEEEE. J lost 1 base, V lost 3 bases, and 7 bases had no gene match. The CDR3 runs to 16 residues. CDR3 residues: CASSSWASGAQETQYF. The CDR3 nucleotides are TGTGCCAGCAGCTCGTGGGCTAGCGGGGCCCAAGAGACCCAGTACTTC. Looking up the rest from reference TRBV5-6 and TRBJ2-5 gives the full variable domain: DAGVTQSPTHLIKTRGQQVTLRCSPKSGHDTVSWYQQALGQGPQFIFQYYEEEERQRGNFPDRFSGHQFPNYSSELNVNALLLGDSALYLCASSSWASGAQETQYFGPGTRLLVL.

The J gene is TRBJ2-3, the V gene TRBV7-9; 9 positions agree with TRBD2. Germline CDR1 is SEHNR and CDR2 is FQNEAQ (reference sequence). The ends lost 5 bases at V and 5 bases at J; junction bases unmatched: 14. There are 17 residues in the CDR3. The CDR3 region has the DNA TGTGCCAGCAGCCCACCTCCGGGGCGGGAGGGTGGAGATACGCAGTATTTT. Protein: CASSPPPGREGGDTQYF.

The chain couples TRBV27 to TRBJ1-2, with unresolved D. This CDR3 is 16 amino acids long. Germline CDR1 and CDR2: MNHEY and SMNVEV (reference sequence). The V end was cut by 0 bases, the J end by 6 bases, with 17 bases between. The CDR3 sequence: CASSLSQAGQKHGYTF. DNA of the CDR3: TGTGCCAGCAGTTTATCCCAGGCAGGTCAAAAGCATGGCTACACCTTC.

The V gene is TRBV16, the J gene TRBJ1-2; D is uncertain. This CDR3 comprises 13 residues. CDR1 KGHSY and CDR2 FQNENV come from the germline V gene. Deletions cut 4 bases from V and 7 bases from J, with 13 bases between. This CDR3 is CASSRAPLGGYTF. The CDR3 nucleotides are TGTGCCAGCAGCCGGGCACCGTTGGGTGGCTACACCTTC.

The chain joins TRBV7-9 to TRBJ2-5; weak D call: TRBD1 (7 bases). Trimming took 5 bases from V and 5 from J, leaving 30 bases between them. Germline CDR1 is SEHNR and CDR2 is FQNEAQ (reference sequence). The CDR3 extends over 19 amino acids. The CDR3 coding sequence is TGTGCCAGCAGCCGAACCCCGGGACAGACTTTAGCGGTTGGGGAGACCCAGTACTTC. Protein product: CASSRTPGQTLAVGETQYF.

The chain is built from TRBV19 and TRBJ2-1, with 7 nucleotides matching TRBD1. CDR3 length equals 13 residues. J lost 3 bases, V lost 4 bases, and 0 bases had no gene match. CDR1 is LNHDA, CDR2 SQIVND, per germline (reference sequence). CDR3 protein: CASSTGGYNEQFF. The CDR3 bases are TGTGCCAGTAGTACAGGGGGCTACAATGAGCAGTTCTTC.

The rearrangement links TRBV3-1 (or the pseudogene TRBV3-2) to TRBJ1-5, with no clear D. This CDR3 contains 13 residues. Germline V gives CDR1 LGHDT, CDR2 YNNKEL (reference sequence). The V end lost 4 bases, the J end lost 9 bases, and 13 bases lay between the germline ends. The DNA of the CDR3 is TGTGCCAGCAGCCTATCAGGCGATCGGCCCCAGCATTTT. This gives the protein CASSLSGDRPQHF.

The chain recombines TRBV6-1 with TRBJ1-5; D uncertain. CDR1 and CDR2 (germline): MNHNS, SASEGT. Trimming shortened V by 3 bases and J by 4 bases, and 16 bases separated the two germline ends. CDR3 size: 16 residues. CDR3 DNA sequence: TGTGCCAGCAGTGAGCGGCGATTAATGGTGAATCAGCCCCAGCATTTT. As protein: CASSERRLMVNQPQHF.

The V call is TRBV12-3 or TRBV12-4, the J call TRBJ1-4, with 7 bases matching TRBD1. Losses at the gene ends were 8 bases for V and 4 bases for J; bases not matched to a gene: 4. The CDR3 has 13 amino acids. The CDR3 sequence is CASGDRDNEKLFF. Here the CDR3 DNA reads TGTGCCAGCGGAGACAGGGATAATGAAAAACTGTTTTTT.

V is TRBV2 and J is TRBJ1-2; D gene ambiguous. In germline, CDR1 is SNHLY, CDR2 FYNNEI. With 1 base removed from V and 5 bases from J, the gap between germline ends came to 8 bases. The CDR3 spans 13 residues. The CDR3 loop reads CASSEDRTYGYTF. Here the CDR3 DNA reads TGTGCCAGCAGTGAAGACAGAACGTATGGCTACACCTTC.

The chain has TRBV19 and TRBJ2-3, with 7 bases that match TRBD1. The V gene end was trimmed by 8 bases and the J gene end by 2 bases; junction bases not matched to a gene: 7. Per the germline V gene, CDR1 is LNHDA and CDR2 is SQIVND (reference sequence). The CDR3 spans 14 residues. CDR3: CASAPTGPTDTQYF. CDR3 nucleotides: TGTGCCAGTGCACCGACAGGGCCCACAGATACGCAGTATTTT.

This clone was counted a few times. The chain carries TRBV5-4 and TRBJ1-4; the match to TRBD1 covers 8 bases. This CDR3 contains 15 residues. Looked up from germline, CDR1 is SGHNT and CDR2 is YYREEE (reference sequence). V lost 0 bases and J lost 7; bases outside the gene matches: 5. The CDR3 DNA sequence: TGTGCCAGCAGCTTGGCCGGGACAGGAGGTGAAAAACTGTTTTTT. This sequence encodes CASSLAGTGGEKLFF.

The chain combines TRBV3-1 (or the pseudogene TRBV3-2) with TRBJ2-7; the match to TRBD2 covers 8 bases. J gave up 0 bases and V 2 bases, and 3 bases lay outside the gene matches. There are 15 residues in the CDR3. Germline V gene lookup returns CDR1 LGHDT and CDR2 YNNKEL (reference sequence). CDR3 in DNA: TGTGCCAGCAGCCAATCCGGGACTAGCTCCTACGAGCAGTACTTC. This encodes CASSQSGTSSYEQYF.

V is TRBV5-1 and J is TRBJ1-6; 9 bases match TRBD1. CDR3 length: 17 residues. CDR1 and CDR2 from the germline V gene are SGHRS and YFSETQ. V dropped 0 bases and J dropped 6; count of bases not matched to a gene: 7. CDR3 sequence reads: CASSLDLGDRANSPLHF. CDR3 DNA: TGCGCCAGCAGCTTGGACCTAGGGGACAGGGCTAATTCACCCCTCCACTTT.

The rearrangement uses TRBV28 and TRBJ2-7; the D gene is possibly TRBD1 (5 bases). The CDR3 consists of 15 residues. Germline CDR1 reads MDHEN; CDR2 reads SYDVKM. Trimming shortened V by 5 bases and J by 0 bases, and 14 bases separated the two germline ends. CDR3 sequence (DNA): TGTGCCAGCAGTCCCCGACAGAGGAGCTCCTACGAGCAGTACTTC. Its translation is CASSPRQRSSYEQYF.